This T cell receptor (beta chain) emerged from a study of OX40 agonist ivuxolimab in advanced cancers. Notes on the study in general: Dosing at 0.1 to 3.0 mg/kg was accompanied by clonal expansion of CD4+ and CD8+ blood T cells by week 6. The study found that CD8+ T cells averaged more expanded clones than CD4+.

Autoimmune disease history or systemic immunosuppression excluded patients. Note on this clone: What it binds is not known.

Trimming took 5 bases from V and 2 from J, leaving 13 bases between them. The CDR3 loop spans 15 amino acids. Germline CDR1 and CDR2: SNHLY and FYNNEI. This table comes from immunoSEQ multiplex PCR, and its TCRdb copy is limited to in-frame clones, with some not included. In the table there are 35,000 to 50,000 clones, approximately 86% of which are singletons. The source of this sequence is an adult with an advanced solid tumor such as melanoma, head and neck, liver or kidney cancer. Source: CD4+ or CD8+ T cells sorted from blood, taken in a trial of the OX40 agonist ivuxolimab. The V gene is TRBV2, the J gene TRBJ1-5, with a weak D call TRBD1 (6 bases). CDR3 region: CASSPNREGNQPQHF. The CDR3 DNA is TGTGCCAGCAGTCCTAACAGGGAAGGCAATCAGCCCCAGCATTTT.